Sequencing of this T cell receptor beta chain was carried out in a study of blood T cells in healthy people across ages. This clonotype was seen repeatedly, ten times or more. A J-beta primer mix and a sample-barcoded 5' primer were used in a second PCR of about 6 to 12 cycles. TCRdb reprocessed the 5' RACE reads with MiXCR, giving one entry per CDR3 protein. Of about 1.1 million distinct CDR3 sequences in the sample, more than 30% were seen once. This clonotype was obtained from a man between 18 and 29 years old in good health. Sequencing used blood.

The CDR3 here is CSARRGDYGYTF. The CDR3 DNA reads TGCAGCGCGAGGAGGGGTGACTATGGCTACACCTTC. V and J are TRBV20-1 and TRBJ1-2; tentatively, D is TRBD1 (5 bases). Germline values: CDR1 DFQATT, CDR2 SNEGSKA (reference sequence). This CDR3 is built from 12 residues.